Sequencing of this T cell receptor beta chain was carried out in a study of T cell responses to AZD1222 COVID-19 vaccine. Study observations and caveats: The donor group comprised mostly white British people and more females; the analysis possibly underestimated clonal diversity. Following two doses of AZD1222, Spike-specific TCR breadth and depth rose.

Profiled with immunoSEQ multiplex PCR; TCRdb holds only in-frame clones, not every one. The table lists some 80,000 clones, over 65% of them singletons, with roughly a quarter in the top ten. A note on this clone: The antigen is undetermined.

The CDR3 spans 15 residues. V shed 1 base and J shed 3 bases, with 13 bases lying between them. Germline V gene data show CDR1 as KGHSH and CDR2 as LQKENI. Sequencing was performed on peripheral blood, taken 28 days after the second dose of the MenACWY control vaccine. V and J are TRBV18 and TRBJ2-7, with D possibly being TRBD2 (5 bases). This TCR derives from an adult who received the MenACWY meningococcal vaccine as a control. CDR3 sequence reads: CASSPLPSGGYEQYF. In DNA, the CDR3 is TGTGCCAGCTCACCACTTCCGAGCGGAGGCTACGAGCAGTACTTC.